Below, 32 T cell receptor beta chains from the same sample are listed, as sequenced in a study of beta chain features in type 1 diabetes. Sequencing targeted expressed TCRB transcripts, as all isolated RNA had been reverse transcribed. Sequenced by immunoSEQ multiplex PCR; TCRdb stores in-frame clones only, minus some. The data show around 40,000 clones, with about 51% seen just once and around 2.1% held by the top ten. The sample was Tregs from blood. The receptors originated from a woman aged 18 to 35 in good health.

This clone has more than one count but fewer than ten. The rearrangement uses TRBV30 and TRBJ2-2; weak D call: TRBD2 (6 bases). Trimming took off 4 bases at V and 4 bases at J, with 13 bases between the two ends. Germline V CDR1 and CDR2: GTSNPN, SVGIG (reference sequence). This CDR3 has 14 amino acids. CDR3 sequence reads: CAWNPGSATGELFF. CDR3 nucleotides: TGTGCCTGGAATCCCGGGAGCGCCACCGGGGAGCTGTTTTTT.

The rearrangement uses TRBV5-6 and TRBJ1-2, with TRBD1 as a possible D gene (5 bases). CDR3 length equals 14 residues. The V end was cut by 4 bases, the J end by 2 bases, with 12 bases between. The germline V gene has CDR1 SGHDT and CDR2 YYEEEE. CDR3 sequence reads: CASSRGGENYGYTF. CDR3 bases: TGTGCCAGCAGCCGAGGAGGGGAGAACTATGGCTACACCTTC.

The V call is TRBV18, the J call TRBJ2-2; tentatively, D is TRBD1 (6 bases). This CDR3 spans 15 amino acids. The germline V gene has CDR1 KGHSH and CDR2 LQKENI. With 6 bases removed from V and 0 bases from J, the gap between germline ends came to 11 bases. The CDR3 spells CASSHRASNTGELFF. The CDR3, as DNA: TGTGCCAGCTCCCACAGGGCTTCGAACACCGGGGAGCTGTTTTTT.

This clone came up once. The rearrangement joins TRBV28 to TRBJ2-4; TRBD2 agrees at 13 bases. Germline values: CDR1 MDHEN, CDR2 SYDVKM. V lost 5 bases, J lost 9 bases, and 10 bases stayed unmatched. The length of the CDR3 is 16 residues. Here the CDR3 reads CASSGLAGVGLVIQYF. CDR3 coding DNA: TGTGCCAGCAGTGGACTAGCGGGAGTTGGCTTGGTCATTCAGTACTTC. Variable domain in full (rest from reference TRBV28 and TRBJ2-4): DVKVTQSSRYLVKRTGEKVFLECVQDMDHENMFWYRQDPGLGLRLIYFSYDVKMKEKGDIPEGYSVSREKKERFSLILESASTNQTSMYLCASSGLAGVGLVIQYFGAGTRLSVL.

This clone was counted a few times. This chain joins TRBV7-2 and TRBJ2-5; the match to TRBD1 covers 10 bases. The junction had 14 bases not matched to a gene; V was cut back by 2 bases and J by 5 bases. This CDR3 comprises 18 residues. Germline CDR1 is SGHTA and CDR2 is FQGNSA. Written as DNA, the CDR3 is TGTGCCAGCAGCTTACTCAGCGGGACAGGGGTTTTCTTGGAGACCCAGTACTTC. It specifies CASSLLSGTGVFLETQYF.

V gene TRBV4-1 combines with J gene TRBJ2-7; 8 positions match TRBD1. The CDR3 is 17 amino acids. J was trimmed by 2 bases and V by 4 bases; bases with no gene match: 13. CDR1 MGHRA and CDR2 YSYEKL come from the germline V gene. CDR3 nucleotide sequence: TGCGCCAGCAGCCGGAGAATGACAGGGGAGGTCGCCTACGAGCAGTACTTC. As protein: CASSRRMTGEVAYEQYF.

This rearrangement joins TRBV28 to TRBJ1-2, with D tentatively TRBD1 (5 bases). The germline V gene encodes CDR1 MDHEN and CDR2 SYDVKM. This CDR3 comprises 16 residues. Trimming took off 2 bases at V and 4 bases at J, with 17 bases between the two ends. The CDR3 protein is CASSLGGHPGIYGYTF. The CDR3, as DNA: TGTGCCAGCAGTTTAGGCGGACACCCTGGGATCTATGGCTACACCTTC.

The J gene is TRBJ2-1, the V gene TRBV7-3; 9 nucleotides line up with TRBD2. Germline values: CDR1 SGHTA, CDR2 FQGTGA. The trim removed 3 bases at V and 7 bases at J, leaving 4 bases unmatched. The CDR3 runs 14 residues. The CDR3 region has the DNA TGTGCCAGCAGCTTCCCTAGCGGGAAAAATGAGCAGTTCTTC. This sequence encodes CASSFPSGKNEQFF.

The V call is TRBV7-8, the J call TRBJ2-3, with D possibly being TRBD2 (5 bases). This CDR3 contains 15 residues. Germline V CDR1 and CDR2: SGHVS, FQNEAQ. Trimming cost V 4 bases and J 2 bases, with 13 bases left between them. The CDR3 DNA follows: TGTGCCAGCAGCTCCCCCCGAGGGATCACAGATACGCAGTATTTT. Amino acid sequence: CASSSPRGITDTQYF.

The CDR3 bases are TGTGCCAGCAGCGTAACGGGGGCGAACACCGGGGAGCTGTTTTTT. Translating gives CASSVTGANTGELFF. V usage is TRBV9 and J usage is TRBJ2-2, with a weak D call TRBD2 (6 bases). Germline CDR1 reads SGDLS; CDR2 reads YYNGEE. There are 15 residues in the CDR3. Trimming removed 1 base from V and 0 bases from J, with 7 bases in between.

This clone occurred once. This rearrangement joins TRBV28 to TRBJ2-5; D gene ambiguous. CDR3 length: 13 residues. Germline-derived CDR1 and CDR2 are MDHEN and SYDVKM. V was pared by 2 bases and J by 1 base, with 5 bases between. In DNA form, the CDR3 reads TGTGCCAGCAGTTTACCCATCCAAGAGACCCAGTACTTC. Its translation: CASSLPIQETQYF.

The CDR3 here is CASSLEPLGAGGVNEQFF. The CDR3 coding sequence is TGTGCCAGCAGCTTAGAGCCCCTCGGCGCGGGAGGGGTCAATGAGCAGTTCTTC. The chain carries TRBV7-3 and TRBJ2-1; 9 bases fit TRBD2. The V and J ends lost 2 bases and 6 bases, in that order; junction bases with no gene match: 14. Germline CDR1 SGHTA, CDR2 FQGTGA. The CDR3 is 18 residues long. Complete variable domain (other parts from reference TRBV7-3 and TRBJ2-1): GAGVSQTPSNKVTEKGKYVELRCDPISGHTALYWYRQSLGQGPEFLIYFQGTGAADDSGLPNDRFFAVRPEGSVSTLKIQRTERGDSAVYLCASSLEPLGAGGVNEQFFGPGTRLTVL.

The gene calls are TRBV7-9 and TRBJ1-2; D is ambiguous. Trimming took off 3 bases at V and 1 base at J, with 6 bases between the two ends. There are 13 residues in the CDR3. Germline V gene sequence: CDR1 SEHNR, CDR2 FQNEAQ (reference sequence). The CDR3 sequence: CASSFGSNYGYTF. CDR3 in DNA: TGTGCCAGCAGCTTCGGGAGTAACTATGGCTACACCTTC.

This clone was detected only a few times. The chain is built from TRBV11-2 and TRBJ2-2, with 10 positions matching TRBD2. This CDR3 comprises 18 residues. Per germline, CDR1 SGHAT and CDR2 FQNNGV. The V and J ends lost 4 bases and 5 bases, in that order; junction bases with no gene match: 13. The CDR3 loop reads CASSWSSGRARGTGELFF. The CDR3 nucleotides read TGTGCCAGCAGCTGGTCAAGCGGGAGGGCCAGAGGGACCGGGGAGCTGTTTTTT.

In this sample, this clone turned up a few times. The chain employs TRBV5-4 and TRBJ2-1, with 14 bases aligning to TRBD2. CDR1 is SGHNT and CDR2 is YYREEE in the germline V gene (reference sequence). V lost 6 bases, J lost 9 bases, and 11 bases stayed unmatched. The CDR3 is made up of 16 amino acids. The CDR3 reads CASIKTGLAGAGEQFF. In DNA, the CDR3 is TGTGCCAGCATCAAGACGGGACTAGCGGGAGCGGGTGAGCAGTTCTTC.

V usage is TRBV11-2 and J usage is TRBJ2-1; possibly TRBD2 for D (5 bases). Germline loops: CDR1 SGHAT, CDR2 FQNNGV. This CDR3 spans 16 amino acids. V was cut by 6 bases and J by 6 bases, with 21 bases left in between. Written as DNA, the CDR3 is TGTGCCAGCAGTACACAAGGACTGGCACGCTTCAATGAGCAGTTCTTC. Its protein is CASSTQGLARFNEQFF.

This clone was seen a handful of times. The chain employs TRBV5-1 and TRBJ2-2; tentative D call: TRBD2 (6 bases). The V gene lost 1 base and the J gene lost 0 bases, with 13 bases spanning the gap. The CDR3 runs 17 residues. Germline V gene lookup returns CDR1 SGHRS and CDR2 YFSETQ. DNA for the CDR3: TGCGCCAGCAGCTTGACGGCGGGGCAGGCGAACACCGGGGAGCTGTTTTTT. It encodes CASSLTAGQANTGELFF.

The chain uses TRBV19 and TRBJ2-1, with D possibly being TRBD1 (6 bases). The V gene's germline CDR1 is LNHDA and CDR2 SQIVND (reference sequence). Trimming took 7 bases from V and 2 from J, leaving 9 bases between them. This CDR3 spans 13 amino acids. This CDR3 reads CASKKGAYNEQFF. The CDR3 nucleotides are TGTGCCAGTAAGAAGGGGGCCTACAATGAGCAGTTCTTC.

The V gene is TRBV9, the J gene TRBJ2-7, with 9 bases identical to TRBD2. The CDR3 has 14 amino acids. CDR1 SGDLS and CDR2 YYNGEE come from the germline V gene. The V gene end was trimmed by 0 bases and the J gene end by 6 bases; junction bases not matched to a gene: 4. CDR3 nucleotide sequence: TGTGCCAGCAGCGTAGTAGCGGGAGATGGCGAGCAGTACTTC. Translated: CASSVVAGDGEQYF.

The chain has TRBV7-2 and TRBJ2-5; 7 bases map to TRBD2. J gave up 4 bases and V 5 bases, and 7 bases lay outside the gene matches. Germline V lookup: CDR1 SGHTA, CDR2 FQGNSA. CDR3 length: 14 amino acids. CDR3 loop: CASSKNSGGETQYF. CDR3 sequence (DNA): TGTGCCAGCAGCAAGAATTCGGGGGGAGAGACCCAGTACTTC.

A few counts support this clone. V is TRBV28 and J is TRBJ2-7, with TRBD2 matching 9 bases. The CDR3 extends over 15 amino acids. Looked up from germline, CDR1 is MDHEN and CDR2 is SYDVKM. Trimming removed 1 base from V and 9 bases from J; junction bases left unmatched: 10. In DNA, the CDR3 is TGTGCCAGCAGTTTATATGGCGGGAGGGACCCTCGGCAGTACTTC. This sequence encodes CASSLYGGRDPRQYF.

The V gene is TRBV5-1, the J gene TRBJ1-1, with TRBD1 matching 12 bases. CDR1 is SGHRS, CDR2 YFSETQ, per germline. V lost 4 bases and J lost 5; bases outside the gene matches: 9. The CDR3 runs 16 residues. The DNA for the CDR3 is TGCGCCAGCAGCGGCGGGACAGGGGGCGCAGGGACTGAAGCTTTCTTT. Its translation is CASSGGTGGAGTEAFF.

This chain uses TRBV7-8 with TRBJ2-3; D is undetermined. Per the germline V gene, CDR1 is SGHVS and CDR2 is FQNEAQ. CDR3 length: 12 residues. V lost 0 bases and J lost 6, with 4 bases in between. CDR3 in amino acids: CASSLAQDTQYF. CDR3 DNA sequence: TGTGCCAGCAGCTTAGCCCAGGATACGCAGTATTTT.

The table lists this clone with a few counts. V is TRBV2 and J is TRBJ1-2; TRBD1 matches at 9 bases. Trimming took 7 bases from V and 1 from J; bases not matched to a gene: 10. Germline-derived CDR1 and CDR2 are SNHLY and FYNNEI. The CDR3 consists of 16 residues. DNA for the CDR3: TGTGCCAGCAACTGGGACAGGGAGTCTCATAACTATGGCTACACCTTC. Protein product: CASNWDRESHNYGYTF.

The chain is built from TRBV7-9 and TRBJ2-3; 14 nucleotides line up with TRBD2. This CDR3 is 16 amino acids long. Germline CDR1 SEHNR, CDR2 FQNEAQ (reference sequence). V gave up 5 bases and J gave up 12 bases; unmatched junction bases: 13. The CDR3 DNA follows: TGTGCCAGCAGCGCCATGACTAGCGGGAGGGCCATGGCACAGTATTTT. Its translation is CASSAMTSGRAMAQYF.

The V gene is TRBV7-3, the J gene TRBJ1-2, with 7 bases identical to TRBD1. V lost 4 bases, J lost 4 bases, and 12 bases stayed unmatched. Germline V gives CDR1 SGHTA, CDR2 FQGTGA. This CDR3 contains 16 residues. The CDR3 here is CASSSWTGRSFYGYTF. The CDR3 DNA reads as TGTGCCAGCAGCTCCTGGACAGGTCGCTCATTCTATGGCTACACCTTC.

The chain has TRBV18 and TRBJ2-3; 9 bases fit TRBD2. The CDR3 runs to 16 residues. The ends lost 5 bases at V and 1 base at J; junction bases unmatched: 7. The germline CDR1 and CDR2 sequences are KGHSH and LQKENI. CDR3 amino acids: CASSSRSGGRTDTQYF. The CDR3 DNA reads TGTGCCAGCTCATCGCGTAGCGGGGGCCGCACAGATACGCAGTATTTT.

There are a few counts of this clone. V gene TRBV11-2 combines with J gene TRBJ2-5, with D perhaps TRBD2 (6 bases). Trimming removed 1 base from V and 5 bases from J, with 17 bases in between. Germline CDR1 and CDR2: SGHAT and FQNNGV. The CDR3 loop spans 16 amino acids. The CDR3 DNA follows: TGTGCCAGCAGCTTAGGATCGGCGGGACGGGGCGAGACCCAGTACTTC. It specifies CASSLGSAGRGETQYF.

The chain has TRBV11-2 and TRBJ2-3; D is unresolved. This CDR3 has 12 amino acids. The ends were cut back, 6 bases at V and 4 bases at J, with 8 bases in the middle. CDR1 is SGHAT, CDR2 FQNNGV, per germline. This chain's CDR3 is CASRSEADTQYF. In DNA, the CDR3 is TGTGCCAGCAGGTCCGAGGCAGATACGCAGTATTTT.

This chain uses TRBV25-1 with TRBJ2-7; D is undetermined. V dropped 6 bases and J dropped 5 bases, with 11 bases sitting between them. CDR3 length equals 12 residues. Germline CDR1 MGHDK, CDR2 SYGVNS. CDR3 residues: CASRRFSHEQYF. DNA for the CDR3: TGTGCCAGCAGACGCTTTAGTCACGAGCAGTACTTC.

This chain uses TRBV7-2 with TRBJ2-3; 7 nucleotides match TRBD2. The junction had 10 bases not matched to a gene; V was cut back by 4 bases and J by 3 bases. Per germline, CDR1 SGHTA and CDR2 FQGNSA. This CDR3 has 16 amino acids. The CDR3 coding sequence is TGTGCCAGCAGCTACCGGGGCGGGGGAGGGACAGATACGCAGTATTTT. Amino acid sequence: CASSYRGGGGTDTQYF.

This chain uses TRBV11-2 with TRBJ2-7; a possible D gene is TRBD2 (7 bases). CDR1 is SGHAT and CDR2 is FQNNGV in the germline V gene. This CDR3 contains 14 residues. Between the trimmed V and J ends, which lost 5 bases and 1 base, there was a span of 12 bases. The CDR3 DNA reads as TGTGCCAGCAGCCAGGGGCGGGGGTCCTACGAGCAGTACTTC. It specifies CASSQGRGSYEQYF.